These 25 T cell receptor beta chains share one sample of origin, sequenced in a study of human T cells and chemical hapten exposure. Described time point: pre-sensitization, week 0. As to treatment: therapeutic diphenylcyclopropenone sensitization with weekly scalp DPC. TCRdb re-analysed the RACE reads in MiXCR, keeping a single row per CDR3 protein. The sample lists about 51,000 distinct CDR3 sequences, roughly a tenth seen once, with around 14% in the top ten. Sequenced here: whole blood, sampled in connection with sensitization to the hapten diphenylcyclopropenone (DPC). Source of these receptors: a woman aged 40 to 50 with alopecia areata. Some clones in this sample may be carry-over from other donors' samples.

The chain combines TRBV29-1 with TRBJ2-7; 7 nucleotides match TRBD2. The CDR3 contains 12 residues. Germline assignment: CDR1 SQVTM and CDR2 ANQGSEA. J was trimmed by 4 bases and V by 4 bases; bases with no gene match: 4. CDR3 bases: TGCAGCGTTGTCCCAGCGGGGTACGAGCAGTACTTC. This encodes CSVVPAGYEQYF.

This clonotype was found many times. The chain employs TRBV6-1 and TRBJ2-7, with 9 bases fitting TRBD1. V lost 10 bases, J lost 4 bases, and 14 bases stayed unmatched. From germline, CDR1 is MNHNS and CDR2 SASEGT. The CDR3 has 15 amino acids. CDR3 residues: CATTLRSGQGYEQYF. CDR3 in DNA: TGTGCCACTACCTTGAGGTCGGGACAGGGTTACGAGCAGTACTTC.

The V gene is TRBV6-5, the J gene TRBJ1-6; D might be TRBD1 (6 bases). The V end was cut by 0 bases, the J end by 7 bases, with 16 bases between. CDR1 is MNHEY and CDR2 is SVGAGI in the germline V gene. The CDR3 covers 17 residues. The CDR3 is CASSYSFTGASNSPLHF. The CDR3 region has the DNA TGTGCCAGCAGTTACTCGTTTACGGGGGCATCGAATTCACCCCTCCACTTT.

This clonotype was seen a handful of times. V usage is TRBV3-1 and J usage is TRBJ2-1; TRBD2 matches 7 bases. There are 14 residues in the CDR3. The V segment lost 1 base and the J segment 7 bases; nucleotides outside the gene matches: 4. The germline V gene encodes CDR1 LGHDT and CDR2 YNNKEL (reference sequence). The CDR3 loop is CASSQAGGTNEQFF. The CDR3 DNA reads as TGTGCCAGCAGCCAAGCGGGGGGTACAAATGAGCAGTTCTTC.

This clonotype was counted many times. The V and J genes are TRBV20-1 and TRBJ2-3, with D perhaps matching TRBD2 (6 bases). The germline V gene has CDR1 DFQATT and CDR2 SNEGSKA (reference sequence). The CDR3 is 13 amino acids. Trimming shortened V by 5 bases and J by 1 base, and 10 bases separated the two germline ends. CDR3 residues: CSAAGGGTDTQYF. The CDR3 DNA follows: TGCAGTGCTGCCGGGGGAGGCACAGATACGCAGTATTTT.

This clonotype was seen repeatedly, ten times or more. This chain connects TRBV6-5 to TRBJ2-3, with 7 bases fitting TRBD2. With 10 bases clipped from V and 0 bases from J, the junction kept 4 bases outside the gene matches. Per germline, CDR1 MNHEY and CDR2 SVGAGI. This CDR3 is built from 13 residues. CDR3 in amino acids: CAIRDYSTDTQYF. The CDR3 coding sequence is TGTGCCATCCGGGACTATAGCACAGATACGCAGTATTTT.

As concerns this clonotype: This could be a read error, since a much larger clone is one nucleotide away. In nucleotides, the CDR3 is TGTGCCAGCAGTGCATTAGCGAGAAGCTCCTACAATGAGCAGTTCTTC. This gives the protein CASSALARSSYNEQFF. The chain combines TRBV6-1 with TRBJ2-1; D may be TRBD2 (5 bases). The CDR3 covers 16 residues. Germline CDR1 reads MNHNS; CDR2 reads SASEGT. The V and J ends lost 4 bases and 0 bases respectively, with 13 bases between them.

This clonotype was seen ten or more times. V gene TRBV27 combines with J gene TRBJ1-3; D is possibly TRBD1 (5 bases). V lost 6 bases to trimming and J lost 0 bases, with 9 bases between them. The CDR3 runs 14 residues. CDR1 MNHEY and CDR2 SMNVEV come from the germline V gene (reference sequence). This CDR3 is CASRGVASGNTIYF. The CDR3, as DNA: TGTGCCAGCAGAGGGGTCGCCTCTGGAAACACCATATATTTT.

At least ten counts were recorded for this clonotype. The V gene is TRBV20-1, the J gene TRBJ1-5; D remains ambiguous. Trimming removed 0 bases from V and 3 bases from J, with 12 bases in between. Germline V gene data show CDR1 as DFQATT and CDR2 as SNEGSKA (reference sequence). CDR3 length: 15 amino acids. CDR3 coding DNA: TGCAGTGCTAGAGATATGTGGCAGGTCAATCAGCCCCAGCATTTT. The encoded protein is CSARDMWQVNQPQHF.

The chain links TRBV7-9 to TRBJ2-1; TRBD2 agrees at 10 bases. The CDR3 contains 15 residues. The trim removed 1 base at V and 11 bases at J, leaving 8 bases unmatched. The V gene's germline CDR1 is SEHNR and CDR2 FQNEAQ (reference sequence). The CDR3 spells CASSLGGLAPSKQFF. In DNA form, the CDR3 reads TGTGCCAGCAGCTTAGGGGGACTAGCGCCTTCGAAGCAGTTCTTC.

The J gene is TRBJ1-1, the V gene TRBV29-1, with D uncertain. CDR3 length: 11 residues. Germline V CDR1 and CDR2: SQVTM, ANQGSEA. The germline V and J ends were trimmed by 6 bases and 0 bases, with 5 bases remaining between them. CDR3 in DNA: TGCAGCGTCTCCATGAACACTGAAGCTTTCTTT. Its protein product is CSVSMNTEAFF.

This clonotype was counted only a few times. The chain uses TRBV5-1 and TRBJ2-1; D is uncertain. V dropped 0 bases and J dropped 4 bases, with 8 bases sitting between them. The length of the CDR3 is 14 residues. Germline V lookup: CDR1 SGHRS, CDR2 YFSETQ. CDR3 nucleotide sequence: TGCGCCAGCAGCTTGGGCCAAGAATACAATGAGCAGTTCTTC. The encoded protein is CASSLGQEYNEQFF. Using reference TRBV5-1 and TRBJ2-1 for the parts outside the CDR3, the full variable domain is KAGVTQTPRYLIKTRGQQVTLSCSPISGHRSVSWYQQTPGQGLQFLFEYFSETQRNKGNFPGRFSGRQFSNSRSEMNVSTLELGDSALYLCASSLGQEYNEQFFGPGTRLTVL.

At least ten counts were recorded for this clonotype. The chain employs TRBV15 and TRBJ2-2; D may be TRBD1 (5 bases). Germline V lookup: CDR1 LNHNV, CDR2 YYDKDF (reference sequence). The CDR3 totals 15 residues. Trimming removed 0 bases at V and 0 bases at J, with 5 bases between. CDR3 sequence: CATSRDRANTGELFF. CDR3 in DNA: TGTGCCACCAGCAGAGACAGGGCGAACACCGGGGAGCTGTTTTTT.

This clonotype has a handful of counts. The V gene is TRBV7-2, the J gene TRBJ2-5; no reliable D call. V was clipped by 5 bases and J by 4 bases, with 11 bases between them. Per the germline V gene, CDR1 is SGHTA and CDR2 is FQGNSA. CDR3 length equals 13 residues. CDR3 nucleotide sequence: TGTGCCAGCAGCCTCAGGATGGTAGAGACCCAGTACTTC. It specifies CASSLRMVETQYF.

This clonotype was counted between two and nine times. The chain carries TRBV3-1 and TRBJ2-1; TRBD1 agrees at 8 bases. Trimming took 1 base from V and 2 from J; bases not matched to a gene: 4. The CDR3 covers 16 residues. Per germline, CDR1 LGHDT and CDR2 YNNKEL (reference sequence). This CDR3 is CASSQAPDRAYNEQFF. Here the CDR3 DNA reads TGTGCCAGCAGCCAAGCCCCGGACAGGGCCTACAATGAGCAGTTCTTC.

The chain employs TRBV5-1 and TRBJ1-5; D remains unclear. Germline CDR1 SGHRS, CDR2 YFSETQ. The CDR3 loop spans 15 amino acids. Trimming removed 4 bases from V and 2 bases from J, with 13 bases in between. The CDR3 DNA reads as TGCGCCAGCAGCCTGACATGGGGTGGCAATCAGCCCCAGCATTTT. Residues: CASSLTWGGNQPQHF.

The sample holds a few counts of this clonotype. V usage is TRBV2 and J usage is TRBJ2-2; no clear D. CDR1 SNHLY and CDR2 FYNNEI come from the germline V gene. The CDR3 sequence is 16 residues long. The germline V and J ends were trimmed by 2 bases and 0 bases, with 10 bases remaining between them. The CDR3 bases are TGTGCCAGCAGTGAATTCAGATTCGCGAACACCGGGGAGCTGTTTTTT. Protein product: CASSEFRFANTGELFF.

This clonotype was detected ten times or more. This chain uses TRBV6-2 or TRBV6-3 with TRBJ2-7; the D gene is possibly TRBD1 (5 bases). The CDR3 is made up of 14 amino acids. The germline V gene encodes CDR1 MNHEY and CDR2 SVGEGT. V lost 3 bases to trimming and J lost 0 bases, with 9 bases between them. CDR3: CASSYGHSSYEQYF. CDR3 coding DNA: TGTGCCAGCAGTTATGGACACAGCTCCTACGAGCAGTACTTC.

This clonotype occurred many times. This chain connects TRBV4-2 to TRBJ2-7; 9 nucleotides align to TRBD1. V trimming: 3 bases; J trimming: 3 bases; junction bases outside the gene matches: 12. The germline V gene has CDR1 LGHNA and CDR2 YNFKEQ. There are 17 residues in the CDR3. CDR3 nucleotide sequence: TGTGCCAGCAGCCACCACGACCGAAGGACAGGGGTCTACGAGCAGTACTTC. As protein: CASSHHDRRTGVYEQYF.

In this sample, this clonotype turned up many times. The chain has TRBV7-9 and TRBJ1-1, with D perhaps matching TRBD1 (6 bases). The CDR3 totals 15 residues. Germline-derived CDR1 and CDR2 are SEHNR and FQNEAQ (reference sequence). V was shortened by 5 bases and J by 5 bases, with 18 bases between the two germline ends. The CDR3 reads CASSPQTGPGTEAFF. CDR3 coding DNA: TGTGCCAGCAGCCCGCAGACAGGTCCAGGGACTGAAGCTTTCTTT.

This clonotype was found a few times. This sequence joins TRBV11-1 and TRBJ1-1, with TRBD1 as a possible D gene (6 bases). This CDR3 spans 14 amino acids. Per the germline V gene, CDR1 is SGHAT and CDR2 is FQDESV (reference sequence). Trimming took 5 bases from V and 5 from J, leaving 15 bases between them. The CDR3 DNA follows: TGTGCCAGCAGCCAAAGGGGGGGGCCGACTGAAGCTTTCTTT. Translated: CASSQRGGPTEAFF.

This clonotype has at least ten counts. The rearrangement uses TRBV10-2 and TRBJ2-5; D is unclear. The CDR3 has 15 amino acids. V lost 2 bases to trimming and J lost 5 bases, with 15 bases between them. The germline V gene encodes CDR1 WSHSY and CDR2 SAAADI. Here the CDR3 DNA reads TGCGCCAGCAGTGAGGCCCCGTCCCAAGGGGAGACCCAGTACTTC. Encoded protein: CASSEAPSQGETQYF.

The genes are TRBV5-1 and TRBJ1-3; D might be TRBD1 (6 bases). CDR3 length equals 15 residues. V was pared by 3 bases and J by 3 bases, with 13 bases between. CDR1 is SGHRS, CDR2 YFSETQ, per germline. CDR3 DNA sequence: TGCGCCAGCAGCTCGTCGGGGGCCAATGGAAACACCATATATTTT. Its translation: CASSSSGANGNTIYF.

This clonotype is termed large. This rearrangement joins TRBV11-1 to TRBJ2-6, with D possibly being TRBD1 (6 bases). Germline CDR1 reads SGHAT; CDR2 reads FQDESV (reference sequence). V lost 5 bases and J 4 bases, leaving 24 bases between the germline ends. The CDR3 has 19 residues. The DNA of the CDR3 is TGTGCCAGCAGCCCCGCCCCGGGACACTTCCCTGGAGGGGCCAACGTCCTGACTTTC. Its translation: CASSPAPGHFPGGANVLTF.

V and J are TRBV9 and TRBJ2-1, with 8 bases matching TRBD1. The V gene's germline CDR1 is SGDLS and CDR2 YYNGEE. There are 13 residues in the CDR3. V shed 7 bases, J shed 6 bases, and the junction held 6 bases outside the gene matches. The CDR3 region is CASGQGWSNEQFF. DNA of the CDR3: TGTGCCAGCGGACAGGGATGGAGCAATGAGCAGTTCTTC. The whole variable domain, filled in from reference TRBV9 and TRBJ2-1, reads DSGVTQTPKHLITATGQRVTLRCSPRSGDLSVYWYQQSLDQGLQFLIQYYNGEERAKGNILERFSAQQFPDLHSELNLSSLELGDSALYFCASGQGWSNEQFFGPGTRLTVL.